Below, 11 T cell receptor beta chains from the same sample are listed, as sequenced in a study of blood T cell repertoires in COVID-19. The repertoire was sequenced with immunoSEQ multiplex PCR; TCRdb's copy has only in-frame clones and lacks some. The profile shows 180,000 or so clones, around 85% of them singletons. Sequenced input: peripheral blood. The receptors were gathered from a woman aged 80 or over with acute or convalescent COVID-19.

The rearrangement uses TRBV9 and TRBJ1-2; 9 nucleotides agree with TRBD1. V shed 4 bases, J shed 8 bases, and the junction held 12 bases outside the gene matches. Germline values: CDR1 SGDLS, CDR2 YYNGEE. The CDR3 consists of 15 residues. The CDR3 DNA reads TGTGCCAGCAGCCCCGGGACAGGGTGGGATAGGGGCTACACCTTC. Residues: CASSPGTGWDRGYTF.

The V call is TRBV7-9, the J call TRBJ1-1; D remains unclear. The CDR3 is 14 amino acids. The germline gives CDR1 SEHNR, CDR2 FQNEAQ (reference sequence). The V gene lost 5 bases and the J gene lost 6 bases, with 16 bases spanning the gap. Here the CDR3 reads CASSQAGINAEAFF. Here the CDR3 DNA reads TGTGCCAGCAGCCAGGCGGGGATAAACGCTGAAGCTTTCTTT.

This sequence joins TRBV13 and TRBJ1-2; weak D call: TRBD1 (6 bases). V lost 0 bases and J 0 bases, leaving 14 bases between the germline ends. This CDR3 has 17 residues. Germline CDR1 PRHDT, CDR2 FYEKMQ (reference sequence). The CDR3 nucleotides are TGTGCCAGCAGCTTAGGACCCCAGGGGATAGCTAACTATGGCTACACCTTC. It specifies CASSLGPQGIANYGYTF.

This clone was counted only a few times. J is TRBJ1-5 and V is TRBV23-1; D perhaps matches TRBD1 (5 bases). TRBV23-1 is an ORF; its function is uncertain. This CDR3 contains 15 residues. Trimming took off 6 bases at V and 3 bases at J, with 15 bases between the two ends. This chain's CDR3 is CASSKKGRDNQPQHF. CDR3 bases: TGCGCCAGCAGCAAGAAAGGCAGGGACAATCAGCCCCAGCATTTT.

The chain links TRBV27 to TRBJ1-4, with 9 bases fitting TRBD1. V shed 6 bases, J shed 8 bases, and the junction held 7 bases outside the gene matches. The CDR3 runs to 14 residues. Looked up from germline, CDR1 is MNHEY and CDR2 is SMNVEV (reference sequence). In nucleotides, the CDR3 is TGTGCCAGCAGAAAACAGGGGGCAGGAGAAAAACTGTTTTTT. This translates into CASRKQGAGEKLFF.

This clone has a handful of counts. The V and J genes are TRBV3-1 (or the pseudogene TRBV3-2) and TRBJ1-2, with TRBD1 matching over 8 bases. Germline CDR1 reads LGHDT; CDR2 reads YNNKEL (reference sequence). This CDR3 region has 13 residues. Trimming cost V 4 bases and J 8 bases; bases outside gene matches: 6. The DNA of the CDR3 is TGTGCCAGCAGCCGGACAGGGCCTTTCGGCTACACCTTC. This sequence encodes CASSRTGPFGYTF.

The rearrangement uses TRBV3-1 (or the pseudogene TRBV3-2) and TRBJ1-2, with 8 bases identical to TRBD1. Germline V gives CDR1 LGHDT, CDR2 YNNKEL (reference sequence). The CDR3 consists of 14 residues. The V segment lost 3 bases and the J segment 2 bases; nucleotides outside the gene matches: 2. The CDR3 loop is CASSQGQDNYGYTF. The CDR3 coding sequence is TGTGCCAGCAGCCAGGGACAGGACAACTATGGCTACACCTTC.

The V call is TRBV30, the J call TRBJ2-2, with TRBD2 matching 10 bases. The CDR3 is 14 residues long. With 8 bases clipped from V and 5 bases from J, the junction kept 8 bases outside the gene matches. Germline CDR1 and CDR2: GTSNPN and SVGIG (reference sequence). CDR3 loop: CAREREGRTGELFF. The CDR3 bases are TGTGCCAGGGAGCGGGAGGGCCGAACCGGGGAGCTGTTTTTT.

This chain uses TRBV5-8 with TRBJ1-5, with D perhaps TRBD1 (5 bases). The CDR3 sequence is 17 residues long. Germline values: CDR1 SGHTS, CDR2 YDEGEE. The V end lost 4 bases, the J end lost 2 bases, and 19 bases lay between the germline ends. The CDR3 is CASSQGLNTVRNQPQHF. The CDR3 DNA is TGTGCCAGCAGCCAGGGCCTCAATACGGTACGCAATCAGCCCCAGCATTTT.

This chain joins TRBV2 and TRBJ2-5; 10 bases agree with TRBD2. The germline V gene encodes CDR1 SNHLY and CDR2 FYNNEI. The CDR3 totals 15 residues. After removal of 6 bases from V and 3 bases from J, the junction contained 7 bases not matched to a gene. This CDR3 reads CASRVAGGSKETQYF. CDR3 in DNA: TGTGCCAGCAGAGTAGCGGGGGGTTCCAAAGAGACCCAGTACTTC.

The chain is built from TRBV7-8 and TRBJ2-1, with D possibly matching TRBD1 (6 bases). The CDR3 extends over 13 amino acids. Between the trimmed V and J ends, which lost 5 bases and 5 bases, there was a span of 10 bases. Germline assignment: CDR1 SGHVS and CDR2 FQNEAQ. CDR3: CASSQDRNNEQFF. CDR3 nucleotide sequence: TGTGCCAGCAGCCAGGACAGAAACAATGAGCAGTTCTTC.